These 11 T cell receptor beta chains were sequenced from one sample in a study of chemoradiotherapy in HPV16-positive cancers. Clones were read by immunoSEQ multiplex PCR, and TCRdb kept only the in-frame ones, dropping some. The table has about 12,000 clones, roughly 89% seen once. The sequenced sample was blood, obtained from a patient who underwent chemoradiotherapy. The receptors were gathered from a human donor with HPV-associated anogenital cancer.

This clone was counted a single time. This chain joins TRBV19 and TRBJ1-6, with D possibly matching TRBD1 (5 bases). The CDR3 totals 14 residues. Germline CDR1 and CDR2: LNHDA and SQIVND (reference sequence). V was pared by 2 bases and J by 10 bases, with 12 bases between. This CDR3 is CASSITGEGSPLHF. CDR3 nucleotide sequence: TGTGCCAGTAGTATAACGGGGGAGGGCTCACCCCTCCACTTT. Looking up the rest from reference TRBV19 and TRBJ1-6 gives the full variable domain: DGGITQSPKYLFRKEGQNVTLSCEQNLNHDAMYWYRQDPGQGLRLIYYSQIVNDFQKGDIAEGYSVSREKKESFPLTVTSAQKNPTAFYLCASSITGEGSPLHFGNGTRLTVT.

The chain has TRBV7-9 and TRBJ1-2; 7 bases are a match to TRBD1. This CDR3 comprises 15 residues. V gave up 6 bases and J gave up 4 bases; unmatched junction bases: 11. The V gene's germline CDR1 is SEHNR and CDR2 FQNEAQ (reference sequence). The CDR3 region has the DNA TGTGCCAGCAGGGATGACAGGGCCCTTGGCTATGGCTACACCTTC. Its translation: CASRDDRALGYGYTF.

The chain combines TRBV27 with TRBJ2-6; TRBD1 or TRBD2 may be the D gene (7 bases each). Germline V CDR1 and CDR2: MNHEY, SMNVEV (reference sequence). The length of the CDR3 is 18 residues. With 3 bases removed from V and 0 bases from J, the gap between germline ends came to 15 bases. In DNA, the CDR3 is TGTGCCAGCAGTTTGAGGGAGGGGGCTTCCTCTGGGGCCAACGTCCTGACTTTC. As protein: CASSLREGASSGANVLTF.

The CDR3 region has the DNA TGTGCCAGCAGGCAGGGCGGTCGAACTGAAGCTTTCTTT. As protein: CASRQGGRTEAFF. This chain uses TRBV5-4 with TRBJ1-1; D possibly corresponds to TRBD1 (5 bases). The V end lost 5 bases, the J end lost 5 bases, and 13 bases lay between the germline ends. Per germline, CDR1 SGHNT and CDR2 YYREEE (reference sequence). The CDR3 extends over 13 amino acids.

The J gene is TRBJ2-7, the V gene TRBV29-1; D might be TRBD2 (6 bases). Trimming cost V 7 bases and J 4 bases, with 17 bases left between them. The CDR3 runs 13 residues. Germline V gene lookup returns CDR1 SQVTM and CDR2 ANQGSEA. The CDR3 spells CSALAAGRYEQYF. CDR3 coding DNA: TGCAGCGCCCTCGCAGCGGGTAGGTACGAGCAGTACTTC.

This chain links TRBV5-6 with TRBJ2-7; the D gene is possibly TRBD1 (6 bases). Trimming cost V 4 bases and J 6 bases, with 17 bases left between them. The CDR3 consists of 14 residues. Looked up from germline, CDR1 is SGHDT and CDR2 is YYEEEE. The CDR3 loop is CASSRATTGSEQYF. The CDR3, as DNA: TGTGCCAGCAGCCGCGCGACCACAGGGAGCGAGCAGTACTTC. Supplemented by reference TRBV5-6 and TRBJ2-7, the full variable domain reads DAGVTQSPTHLIKTRGQQVTLRCSPKSGHDTVSWYQQALGQGPQFIFQYYEEEERQRGNFPDRFSGHQFPNYSSELNVNALLLGDSALYLCASSRATTGSEQYFGPGTRLTVT.

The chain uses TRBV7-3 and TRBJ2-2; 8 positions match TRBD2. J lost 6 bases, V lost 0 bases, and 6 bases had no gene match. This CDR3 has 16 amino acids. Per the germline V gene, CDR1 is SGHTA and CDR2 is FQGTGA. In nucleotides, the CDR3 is TGTGCCAGCAGCTTAACGGTTCGGGAGGGCCCCGGGGAGCTGTTTTTT. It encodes CASSLTVREGPGELFF.

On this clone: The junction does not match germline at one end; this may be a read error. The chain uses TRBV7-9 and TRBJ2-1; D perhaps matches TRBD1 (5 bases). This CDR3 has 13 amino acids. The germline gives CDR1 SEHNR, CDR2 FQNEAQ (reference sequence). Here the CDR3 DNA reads TGTGCCAGCAGCTTAGCGCTTCAGGGCAGCGCGATCTTC. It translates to CASSLALQGSAIF.

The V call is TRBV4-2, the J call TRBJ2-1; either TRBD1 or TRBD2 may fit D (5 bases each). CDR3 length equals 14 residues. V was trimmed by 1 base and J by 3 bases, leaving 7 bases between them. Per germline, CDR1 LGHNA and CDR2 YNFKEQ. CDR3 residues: CASSQAGLYNEQFF. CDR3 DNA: TGTGCCAGCAGCCAAGCGGGGCTCTACAATGAGCAGTTCTTC.

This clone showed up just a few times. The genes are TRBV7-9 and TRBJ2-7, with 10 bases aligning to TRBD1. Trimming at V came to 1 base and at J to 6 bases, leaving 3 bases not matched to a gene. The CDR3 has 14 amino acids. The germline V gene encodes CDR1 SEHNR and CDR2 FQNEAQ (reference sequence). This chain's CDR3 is CASSLGDRGGEQYF. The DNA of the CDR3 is TGTGCCAGCAGCTTAGGGGACAGGGGAGGCGAGCAGTACTTC.

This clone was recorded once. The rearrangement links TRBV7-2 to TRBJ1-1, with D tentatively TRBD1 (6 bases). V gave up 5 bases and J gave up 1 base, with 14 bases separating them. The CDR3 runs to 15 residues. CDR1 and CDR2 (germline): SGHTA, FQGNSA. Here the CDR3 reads CASSRRGGRNTEAFF. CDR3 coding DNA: TGTGCCAGCAGCAGAAGGGGGGGGCGGAACACTGAAGCTTTCTTT.